The subject of this entry is one T cell receptor beta chain. What this receptor recognizes is not known. The sample holds no much larger clone one base away, and base qualities are not on file. The CDR3 spans 13 residues, from the cysteine through the phenylalanine. Only the CDR3 DNA stays, 39 bases, in frame from base 1. Relative to germline, V is 6 bases shorter and J is 2 bases shorter, with 11 bases between their ends. Via the germline V gene, CDR1 is MNHEY and CDR2 SVGAGI. This specimen comes from a study of siplizumab effects on memory and regulatory T cells (dated by TCRdb to between 2017 and 2020). Describing the broader study: The effect of the anti-CD2 antibody siplizumab on alloreactive T-cell subsets was examined in allogeneic mixed lymphocyte reactions constructed from human PBMCs.

The research as a whole found: Unstimulated naive T cells appeared to be more diverse than memory T cells, and naive cells seemed to make a substantial contribution to the alloresponse. In reactions with siplizumab, an average of approximately 69% of mappable alloreactive CD4+ clones were Treg-derived, compared with 25% to 30% in control reactions. Siplizumab significantly lowered the cumulative frequency of alloreactive sequences that could be traced to unstimulated CD4+ memory T cells. Sequences below about 10^-5 frequency were poorly captured, so only a minor fraction of alloreactive clones could be mapped to unstimulated subsets. Whether proliferating Tregs from siplizumab cultures actually had suppressive function was not functionally confirmed. Roughly 80-97% of proliferating CD4+ or CD8+ clones could not be assigned a naive or memory phenotype.

The library came from the immunoSEQ multiplex PCR assay. Roughly 100,000 TCR templates per sample were assayed on the deep sequencing platform. Genomic DNA extracted from sorted T cells was used for TCRbeta CDR3 sequencing. The authors processed their data as follows. Clonal analysis of TCRbeta CDR3 data was done in the R programming language. Alloreactive CD4+ and CD8+ clones were identified by comparing unstimulated samples to CFSE-low samples taken after the reaction. Regulatory or non-regulatory origin of alloreactive CD4+ clones was assigned by matching sequences to the sorted unstimulated Treg and non-Treg repertoires. Here the immuneACCESS table is served through TCRdb, limited to in-frame sequences with V and J called. Missing clones are a known gap in these copies; in checked studies unresolved V genes cover under half, and the rest lacks a known reason. D and trimming were read from the DNA, whereas the V and J calls and clone size are those reported in that table. This sample has more than 70,000 clones in its table, and approximately 95% of those were observed once. The ten largest clones add up to about 18% of the sample.

Sorted unstimulated T cells and proliferating T cells recovered from mixed lymphocyte reactions were subjected to TCRbeta CDR3 sequencing. Fresh whole blood from around 10 HLA-typed healthy donors was used as the source from which PBMCs were isolated. The chain is encoded by TRBV6-5 joined to TRBJ2-7, and TRBD1 may be the D gene, going by 6 matching bases. Sample: CD8+ T cells sorted from blood. This TCR derives from a human donor in good health. The CDR3: CASSLRGPYEQYF. The nucleotides are TGTGCCAGCAGCCTCAGGGGACCCTACGAGCAGTACTTC.